There are many counts of the clone carrying this T cell receptor (beta chain). Its antigen remains unknown. This sample stems from a study of T cells in Graves' hyperthyroidism and ophthalmopathy. Study-wide findings and caveats: Through a model of 13 V-J features, ophthalmopathy was separated from stable hyperthyroidism. Ophthalmopathy was predicted by the model a median of approximately 6.6 months ahead of onset.

Uncontrolled infection, other autoimmune disease, pregnancy or lactation led to exclusion. The study based diagnoses on clinical symptoms, serum thyroxine and TRAb, thyroid ultrasound and orbital computed tomography. RNA transcripts provided the source from which TCR beta CDR3 regions were amplified. In the first-round RT-PCR of the TCR CDR3, the HTBI primer set was used. TCRdb re-analysed the multiplex PCR reads in MiXCR, keeping a single row per CDR3 protein. The repertoire includes roughly 700,000 distinct CDR3 sequences, 30% to 40% of them detected once, and around 31% sits in the top ten. Germline CDR1 is SEHNR and CDR2 is FQNEAQ (reference sequence). Trimming cost V 10 bases and J 0 bases, with 18 bases left between them. There are 15 residues in the CDR3.

The sample taken for sequencing was blood. The receptor was isolated from a middle-aged woman with Graves' hyperthyroidism. The rearrangement joins TRBV7-9 to TRBJ1-2; D perhaps matches TRBD1 (5 bases). The CDR3 here is CAIPRAGSSNYGYTF. The CDR3, as DNA: TGTGCCATACCCCGGGCAGGGAGCTCTAACTATGGCTACACCTTC.